The present entry profiles one T cell receptor (beta chain) with its context. This entry is derived from a study of blood T cell repertoires in COVID-19. Study-level background: The United States, Italy and Spain supplied acute and convalescent COVID-19 samples. The cDNA or gDNA used as material had been derived from T cells, B-cell-depleted T cells, or PBMCs.

CDR1 SGHRS and CDR2 YFSETQ come from the germline V gene. The CDR3 is 16 amino acids. Unmatched junction bases numbered 9, after V lost 4 bases and J lost 4 bases. Original methodology: Using reference gene primer amplification, nucleated cell counts were estimated. Here immunoSEQ multiplex PCR was the method, and the copy in TCRdb shows in-frame clones only, minus some. The D gene and trimming were derived from the DNA, and the V and J assignments and clone size from that table. Counted here are more than 250,000 clones, around 90% occurring once; the ten biggest clones make up approximately 0.7%. Source material: peripheral blood. The rearrangement joins TRBV5-1 to TRBJ1-2, with TRBD1 identical over 11 bases. This clonotype originated in a human donor in a cohort sampled during active COVID-19. The CDR3 DNA is TGCGCCAGCAGCACCCGGACAGGGGGCGTTTTCTATGGCTACACCTTC. Translated: CASSTRTGGVFYGYTF. Using reference TRBV5-1 and TRBJ1-2 for the parts outside the CDR3, the full variable domain is KAGVTQTPRYLIKTRGQQVTLSCSPISGHRSVSWYQQTPGQGLQFLFEYFSETQRNKGNFPGRFSGRQFSNSRSEMNVSTLELGDSALYLCASSTRTGGVFYGYTFGSGTRLTVV.